A selection of T cell receptor beta chains follows, all from one sample in a study of siplizumab effects on memory and regulatory T cells. Using immunoSEQ multiplex PCR, the repertoire was profiled, and TCRdb retains in-frame clones only, with some absent. Among about 100,000 clones listed, more than 85% were seen once. The specimen was CD4+ T cells sorted from blood. All receptors derive from a human donor in good health. Some clones in this sample may be carry-over from other donors' samples. CDR3s include the opening cysteine and the closing phenylalanine or tryptophan. A D gene is named only where the DNA matches it firmly. Expanded clones are given a class, and other clones once, few, many or no size at all.

v_gene,j_gene,d_gene,abundance,CDR3nt,CDR3aa
TRBV7-6,TRBJ2-3,TRBD2,few,TGTGCCAGCAGGCCCCGTCAGCGGGAGGCCGCCGGAACTACGCAGTATTTT,CASRPRQREAAGTTQYF
TRBV28,TRBJ2-1,TRBD1,-,TGTGCCAGCAACCAAGGGGGCCCCTCCTACAATGAGCAGTTCTTC,CASNQGGPSYNEQFF
TRBV30,TRBJ2-5,TRBD2,once,TGTGCCTCCTCTAGCGGGAGGGCGCGGGAGACCCAGTACTTC,CASSSGRARETQYF
TRBV11-2,TRBJ1-6,TRBD1,once,TGTGCCAGCAGCCCCCGGACAGGGGTCGATAATTCACCCCTCCACTTT,CASSPRTGVDNSPLHF
TRBV10-1,TRBJ2-2,-,-,TGCGCCAGCGGGAGTCGGAACACCGGGGAGCTGTTTTTT,CASGSRNTGELFF
TRBV6-6,TRBJ2-2,TRBD1,-,TGTGCGGGACAGGGTAGAAACACCGGGGAGCTGTTTTTT,CAGQGRNTGELFF
TRBV27,TRBJ2-7,TRBD1,-,TGTGCCAGCAGTCCCGACAGGGGAGGCTACGAGCAGTACTTC,CASSPDRGGYEQYF
TRBV7-9,TRBJ2-3,-,-,TGTGCCAGTCGGGGCACAGATACGCAGTATTTT,CASRGTDTQYF
TRBV7-9,TRBJ2-1,TRBD2,-,TGTGCCAGCAGCGAAGAGAGGACTAGCGGGCGGGCCAATGAGCAGTTCTTC,CASSEERTSGRANEQFF
TRBV7-2,TRBJ2-3,-,-,TGTGCCAGCAGCTTAGCAGGGGTTCGGGGCACAGATACGCAGTATTTT,CASSLAGVRGTDTQYF
TRBV5-6,TRBJ1-4,-,-,TGTGCCAGCAGCTTTGGGGAGGAAAAACTGTTTTTT,CASSFGEEKLFF
TRBV18,TRBJ2-3,-,once,TGTGCCAGCTCACCACCGGGACACTCGGACACAGATACGCAGTATTTT,CASSPPGHSDTDTQYF
TRBV6-5,TRBJ2-1,-,-,TGTGCCAGCAGCTCTATAGGGGGTTACAATGGGCAGTTCTTC,CASSSIGGYNGQFF
TRBV21-1,TRBJ2-1,-,-,TGTGCCAGCAGCACCGGACCTTCCCTCTCTCGGAATGAGCAGTTCTTC,CASSTGPSLSRNEQFF
TRBV6-1,TRBJ1-5,-,-,TGTGCCAGCAGTCCAGGGTCGAGTCAGCCCCAGCATTTT,CASSPGSSQPQHF
TRBV4-2,TRBJ2-5,-,-,TGTGCCAGCAGCCTTTTGGAGGGAGCCCGCGAGACCCAGTACTTC,CASSLLEGARETQYF
TRBV11-2,TRBJ1-2,-,-,TGTGCCAGCAGCTCCCAACAGGGTTCCGGGGGCTACACCTTC,CASSSQQGSGGYTF
TRBV18,TRBJ1-1,-,once,TGTGCCAGCTCACAGGGATCGATGAACACTGAAGCTTTCTTT,CASSQGSMNTEAFF
TRBV5-6,TRBJ2-3,-,-,TGTGCCAGCAGCTTCGAGAGCACAGATACGCAGTATTTT,CASSFESTDTQYF
TRBV13,TRBJ2-7,-,-,TGTGCCAGCAGTCGCGTCGGCCTATCCTACGAGCAGTACTTC,CASSRVGLSYEQYF
TRBV19,TRBJ2-1,-,-,TGTGCCAGTAGTATATACAATGAGCAGTTCTTC,CASSIYNEQFF
TRBV5-4,TRBJ1-2,TRBD1,-,TGTGCCAGCAGCTGGGGGACAGGGGGTTATGGCTACACCTTC,CASSWGTGGYGYTF
TRBV6-1,TRBJ1-2,TRBD1,-,TGTGCCAGCAGAACGGGACAGGGCTACTATGGCTACACCTTC,CASRTGQGYYGYTF
TRBV11-2,TRBJ1-2,-,-,TGTGCCAGCAGTCCGGGGGAGGCGGGGATCTATGGCTACACCTTC,CASSPGEAGIYGYTF
TRBV11-3,TRBJ2-1,-,-,TGTGCCAGCAGCTTCAGGTCGGGAAGTAACAATGAGCAGTTCTTC,CASSFRSGSNNEQFF
TRBV19,TRBJ2-3,TRBD2,-,TGTGCCAGTAGTACGGTAGCGGGAGGATTGAGCACAGATACGCAGTATTTT,CASSTVAGGLSTDTQYF
TRBV7-3,TRBJ2-7,TRBD1,-,TGTGCCAGCAGCTTAAAGCAGGGGGCCGAGCAGTACTTC,CASSLKQGAEQYF
TRBV5-1,TRBJ2-2,TRBD2,-,TGCGCCAGCAGCTTGGATATTAGCGGGAGAGGGGAGCTGTTTTTT,CASSLDISGRGELFF
TRBV19,TRBJ2-2,TRBD2,-,TGTGCCAGTAGTTCCCGCCAGGGGCTAGAACCTAGCGGGAGTTTGGGGAACACCGGGGAGCTGTTTTTT,CASSSRQGLEPSGSLGNTGELFF
TRBV5-5,TRBJ2-7,-,-,TGTGCCAGCAGCTTTTGGGATGCCTCCTACGAGCAGTACTTC,CASSFWDASYEQYF
TRBV29-1,TRBJ2-7,TRBD1,once,TGCAGCGCCCAGGGACAGGGGTACGAGCAGTACTTC,CSAQGQGYEQYF
TRBV18,TRBJ2-1,TRBD1,-,TGTGCCAGCTCACCACGGGAACAGGGGAATGAGCAGTTCTTC,CASSPREQGNEQFF
TRBV15,TRBJ2-3,TRBD2,-,TGTGCCACCAGCAGAGTCTCACGAGGAGCTAGCGGGGCGGATACGCAGTATTTT,CATSRVSRGASGADTQYF
TRBV6-4,TRBJ2-2,-,-,TGTGCCAGCAGAGACGACGGGAACACCGGGGAGCTGTTTTTT,CASRDDGNTGELFF
TRBV30,TRBJ1-1,-,-,TGTGCCTGGAGTTGGAGACGTGAGAGTATGGTTTTCTTT,CAWSWRRESMVFF
TRBV19,TRBJ2-2,-,-,TGTGCCAGTATCGGCGGCCTAAGGGGCACCGGGGAGCTGTTTTTT,CASIGGLRGTGELFF
TRBV19,TRBJ1-2,-,-,TGTGCCAGTAGTATATCGGAGGCGTATGGCTACACCTTC,CASSISEAYGYTF
TRBV15,TRBJ2-4,-,-,TGTGCCACCAGCCCGGGACTAGCCAAAAACATTCAGTACTTC,CATSPGLAKNIQYF
TRBV6-4,TRBJ1-1,-,-,TGTGCCAGCAGTGACGAAGGGGGGACTGAAGCTTTCTTT,CASSDEGGTEAFF
TRBV7-2,TRBJ2-7,-,-,TGTGCCAGCAGCTACCCGTACCAGAGGGTCGAGCAGTACTTC,CASSYPYQRVEQYF
TRBV2,TRBJ2-5,TRBD1,-,TGTGCCAGCAGTGTAGGGACAGGGAGAGGCCAAGAGACCCAGTACTTC,CASSVGTGRGQETQYF
TRBV29-1,TRBJ1-2,-,few,TGCAGCGTTGAAGGAGGGGTTGCAAATGGCTACACCTTC,CSVEGGVANGYTF
TRBV28,TRBJ1-1,-,-,TGTGCCGCTATAAGCCGGGGGATGACCCGGAGCACTGAAGCTTTCTTT,CAAISRGMTRSTEAFF
TRBV10-1,TRBJ2-2,TRBD2,-,TGCGCCAGCAGCTCTAGCGGGACCTTGAACACCGGGGAGCTGTTTTTT,CASSSSGTLNTGELFF
TRBV27,TRBJ1-2,-,-,TGTGCCAGCAGTTTAAAGCCAGACGGTGGCTACACCTTC,CASSLKPDGGYTF